Each of the 8 T cell receptor beta chains below was sequenced from the same sample in a study of PD-L1 blockade in urothelial cancer. Data came from immunoSEQ multiplex PCR; TCRdb stores just in-frame clones and leaves some out. The sample lists 72,000 or so clones, roughly 86% occurring once. Time point defined: peripheral blood 6 weeks after treatment start. Here the sequenced sample was PBMCs, taken around atezolizumab (anti-PD-L1) treatment. The receptors stem from a man between 60 and 75 years old with urothelial cancer.

This clone was seen only once. The J gene is TRBJ2-7, the V gene TRBV30, with D unresolved. The CDR3 has 11 amino acids. Germline CDR1 is GTSNPN and CDR2 is SVGIG (reference sequence). V lost 2 bases and J lost 6, with 8 bases in between. CDR3 coding DNA: TGTGCCTGGAGTAATAGAGGCGAGCAGTACTTC. Translating it yields CAWSNRGEQYF.

CDR3 DNA sequence: TGTGCCAGTACTAAGACAGGGTCGGACTATGGCTACACCTTC. This translates into CASTKTGSDYGYTF. The V call is TRBV2, the J call TRBJ1-2, with 7 positions matching TRBD1. From germline, CDR1 is SNHLY and CDR2 FYNNEI. Trimming at V came to 9 bases and at J to 3 bases, leaving 10 bases not matched to a gene. CDR3 length: 14 residues. The entire variable domain, with the rest obtained from reference TRBV2 and TRBJ1-2, is as follows: EPEVTQTPSHQVTQMGQEVILRCVPISNHLYFYWYRQILGQKVEFLVSFYNNEISEKSEIFDDQFSVERPDGSNFTLKIRSTKLEDSAMYFCASTKTGSDYGYTFGSGTRLTVV.

The chain combines TRBV9 with TRBJ1-6; 7 nucleotides match TRBD1. The V and J ends lost 5 bases and 9 bases, in that order; junction bases with no gene match: 5. Per germline, CDR1 SGDLS and CDR2 YYNGEE. This CDR3 spans 13 amino acids. CDR3 coding DNA: TGTGCCAGCAGAGTACAGGGGATTTCACCCCTCCACTTT. Translated, it gives CASRVQGISPLHF.

This rearrangement joins TRBV19 to TRBJ2-6; D might be TRBD1 (6 bases). V dropped 4 bases and J dropped 1 base, with 8 bases sitting between them. Germline V CDR1 and CDR2: LNHDA, SQIVND (reference sequence). This CDR3 has 15 residues. The CDR3 region has the DNA TGTGCCAGTAGTAGCAGGGGTTCTGGGGCCAACGTCCTGACTTTC. Its translation is CASSSRGSGANVLTF.

This sequence joins TRBV25-1 and TRBJ1-4; D remains ambiguous. Germline CDR1 reads MGHDK; CDR2 reads SYGVNS. Trimming pared 3 bases from V and 8 bases from J, leaving 16 bases between. This CDR3 is built from 15 residues. DNA for the CDR3: TGTGCCAGCAGTGATTGGTCCTCGTTTGGCGAAAAACTGTTTTTT. Protein product: CASSDWSSFGEKLFF.

V is TRBV5-1 and J is TRBJ1-3; D unresolved. This CDR3 has 15 amino acids. Germline values: CDR1 SGHRS, CDR2 YFSETQ. Trimming shortened V by 0 bases and J by 0 bases, and 7 bases separated the two germline ends. The CDR3 reads CASSLEGASGNTIYF. As DNA, the CDR3 is TGCGCCAGCAGCTTGGAGGGAGCCTCTGGAAACACCATATATTTT.

The sample holds a few counts of this clone. The V gene is TRBV11-1, the J gene TRBJ2-1, with TRBD1 matching 7 bases. Germline CDR1 and CDR2: SGHAT and FQDESV (reference sequence). The trim removed 4 bases at V and 10 bases at J, leaving 4 bases unmatched. This CDR3 is 12 amino acids long. This chain's CDR3 is CASSWDRPEQFF. For the CDR3, the DNA is TGTGCCAGCAGCTGGGACAGACCAGAGCAGTTCTTC. The variable domain in full, with the rest retrieved from reference TRBV11-1 and TRBJ2-1, is EAEVAQSPRYKITEKSQAVAFWCDPISGHATLYWYRQILGQGPELLVQFQDESVVDDSQLPKDRFSAERLKGVDSTLKIQPAELGDSAMYLCASSWDRPEQFFGPGTRLTVL.

This chain connects TRBV15 to TRBJ1-2; D unresolved. V was clipped by 0 bases and J by 1 base, with 6 bases between them. This CDR3 is 14 amino acids long. Germline V CDR1 and CDR2: LNHNV, YYDKDF (reference sequence). The CDR3 reads CATSRDLFNYGYTF. CDR3 DNA: TGTGCCACCAGCAGAGATCTCTTTAACTATGGCTACACCTTC.